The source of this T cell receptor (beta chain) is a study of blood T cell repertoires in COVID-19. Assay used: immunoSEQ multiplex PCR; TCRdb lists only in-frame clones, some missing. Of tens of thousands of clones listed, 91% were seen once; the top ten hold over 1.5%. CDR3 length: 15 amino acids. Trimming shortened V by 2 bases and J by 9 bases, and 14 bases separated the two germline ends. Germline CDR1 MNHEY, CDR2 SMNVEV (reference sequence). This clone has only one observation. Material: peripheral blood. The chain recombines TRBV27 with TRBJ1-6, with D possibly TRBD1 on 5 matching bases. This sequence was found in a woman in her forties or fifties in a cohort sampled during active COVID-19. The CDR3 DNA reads TGTGCCAGCAGTTTAGGTCAGGGCTTTATTTCACCCCTCCACTTT. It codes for CASSLGQGFISPLHF.